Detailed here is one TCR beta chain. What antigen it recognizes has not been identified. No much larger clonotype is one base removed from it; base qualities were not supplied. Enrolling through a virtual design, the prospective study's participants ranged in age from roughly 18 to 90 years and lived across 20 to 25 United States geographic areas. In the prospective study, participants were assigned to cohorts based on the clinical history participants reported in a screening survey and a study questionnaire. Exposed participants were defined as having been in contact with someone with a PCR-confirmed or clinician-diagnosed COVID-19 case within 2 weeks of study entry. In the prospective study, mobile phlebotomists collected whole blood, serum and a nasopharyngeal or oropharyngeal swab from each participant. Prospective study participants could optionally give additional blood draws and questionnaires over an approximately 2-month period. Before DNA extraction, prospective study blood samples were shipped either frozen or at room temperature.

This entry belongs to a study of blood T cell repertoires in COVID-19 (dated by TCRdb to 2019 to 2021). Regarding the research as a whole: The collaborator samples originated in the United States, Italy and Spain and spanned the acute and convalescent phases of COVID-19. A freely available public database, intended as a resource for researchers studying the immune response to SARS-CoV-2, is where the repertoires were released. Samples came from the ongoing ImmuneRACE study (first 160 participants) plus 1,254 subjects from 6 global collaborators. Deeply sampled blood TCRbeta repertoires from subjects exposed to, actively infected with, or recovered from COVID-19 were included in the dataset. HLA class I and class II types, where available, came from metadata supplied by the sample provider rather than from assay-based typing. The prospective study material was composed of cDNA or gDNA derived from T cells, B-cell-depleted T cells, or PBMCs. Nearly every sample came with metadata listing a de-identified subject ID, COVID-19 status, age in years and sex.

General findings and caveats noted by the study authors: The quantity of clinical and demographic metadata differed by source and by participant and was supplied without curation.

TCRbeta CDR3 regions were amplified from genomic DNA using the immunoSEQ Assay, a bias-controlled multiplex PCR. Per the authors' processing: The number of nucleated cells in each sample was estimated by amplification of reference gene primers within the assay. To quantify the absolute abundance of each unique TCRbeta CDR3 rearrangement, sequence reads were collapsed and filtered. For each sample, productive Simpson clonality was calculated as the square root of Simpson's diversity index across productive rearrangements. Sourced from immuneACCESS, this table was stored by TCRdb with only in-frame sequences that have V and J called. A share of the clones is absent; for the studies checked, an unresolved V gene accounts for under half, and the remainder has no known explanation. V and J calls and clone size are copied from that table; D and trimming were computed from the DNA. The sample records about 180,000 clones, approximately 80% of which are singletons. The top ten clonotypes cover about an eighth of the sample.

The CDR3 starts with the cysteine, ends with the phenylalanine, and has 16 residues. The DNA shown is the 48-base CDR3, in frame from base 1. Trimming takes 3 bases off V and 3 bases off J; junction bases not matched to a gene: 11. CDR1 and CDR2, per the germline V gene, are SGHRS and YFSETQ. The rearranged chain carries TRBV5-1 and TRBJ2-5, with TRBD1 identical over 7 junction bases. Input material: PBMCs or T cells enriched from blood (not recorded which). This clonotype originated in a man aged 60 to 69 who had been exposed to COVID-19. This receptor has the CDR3 CASSSGTRDREETQYF. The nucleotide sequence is TGCGCCAGCAGCTCCGGGACCCGGGACAGAGAAGAGACCCAGTACTTC.